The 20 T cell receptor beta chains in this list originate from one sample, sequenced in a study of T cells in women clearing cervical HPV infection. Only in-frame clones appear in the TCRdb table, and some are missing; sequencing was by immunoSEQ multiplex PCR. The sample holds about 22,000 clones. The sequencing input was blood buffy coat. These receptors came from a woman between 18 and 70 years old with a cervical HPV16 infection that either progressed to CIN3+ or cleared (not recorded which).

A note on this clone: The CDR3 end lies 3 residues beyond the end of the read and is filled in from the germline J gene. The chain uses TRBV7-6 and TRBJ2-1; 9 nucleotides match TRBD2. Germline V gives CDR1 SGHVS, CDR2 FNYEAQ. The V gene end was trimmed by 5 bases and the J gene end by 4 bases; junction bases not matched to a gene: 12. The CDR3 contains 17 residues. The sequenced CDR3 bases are TGTGCCAGCAGCCCGAGGGGAGCGGGGGGACGTTACAATGAG. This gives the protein CASSPRGAGGRYNE. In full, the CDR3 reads CASSPRGAGGRYNEQFF.

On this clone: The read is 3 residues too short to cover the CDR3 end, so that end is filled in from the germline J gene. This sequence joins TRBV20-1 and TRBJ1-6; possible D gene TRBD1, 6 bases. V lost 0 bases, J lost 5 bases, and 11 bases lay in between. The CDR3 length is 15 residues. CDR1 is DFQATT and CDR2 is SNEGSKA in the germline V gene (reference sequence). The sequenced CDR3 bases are TGCAGTGCTAGAGATCTTTACAGGGATAATTCACCC. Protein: CSARDLYRDNSP. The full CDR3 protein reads CSARDLYRDNSPLHF.

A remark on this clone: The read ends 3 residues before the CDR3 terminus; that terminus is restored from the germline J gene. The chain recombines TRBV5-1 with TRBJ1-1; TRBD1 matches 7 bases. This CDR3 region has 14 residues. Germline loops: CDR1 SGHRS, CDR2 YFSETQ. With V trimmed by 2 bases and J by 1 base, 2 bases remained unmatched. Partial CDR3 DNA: TGCGCCAGCAGCTTAACAGGGGCGAACACTGAA. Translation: CASSLTGANTE. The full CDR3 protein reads CASSLTGANTEAFF.

CDR3 protein: CASSPRVTQYF. The sequenced part of the CDR3 DNA is TGTGCCAGCAGTCCCCGCGTTACC. The chain joins TRBV6-2 or TRBV6-3 to TRBJ2-5; D unclear. The read finishes 3 residues shy of the CDR3 end, and the germline J gene is used to complete it. The CDR3 contains 11 residues. Germline V gene lookup returns CDR1 MNHEY and CDR2 SVGEGT.

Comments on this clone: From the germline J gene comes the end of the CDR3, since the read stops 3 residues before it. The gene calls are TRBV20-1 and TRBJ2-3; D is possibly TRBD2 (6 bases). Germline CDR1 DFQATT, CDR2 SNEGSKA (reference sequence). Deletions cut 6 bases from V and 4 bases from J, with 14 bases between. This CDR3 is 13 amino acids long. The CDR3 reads CSAPGELADTQYF. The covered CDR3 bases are TGCAGTGCCCCGGGGGAACTAGCAGATACG.

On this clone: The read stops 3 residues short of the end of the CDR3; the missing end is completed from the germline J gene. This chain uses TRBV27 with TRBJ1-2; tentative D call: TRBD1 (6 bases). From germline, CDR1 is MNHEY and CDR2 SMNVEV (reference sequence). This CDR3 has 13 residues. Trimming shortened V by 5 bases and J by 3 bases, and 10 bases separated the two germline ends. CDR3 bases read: TGTGCCAGCAGTCAAGGGGGGGACTATGGC. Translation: CASSQGGDYG. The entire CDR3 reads CASSQGGDYGYTF.

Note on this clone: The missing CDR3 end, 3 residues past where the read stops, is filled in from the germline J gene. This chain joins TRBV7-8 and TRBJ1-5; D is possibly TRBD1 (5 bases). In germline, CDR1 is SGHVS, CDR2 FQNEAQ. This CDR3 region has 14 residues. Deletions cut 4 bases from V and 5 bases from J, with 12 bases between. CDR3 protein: CASSSSGLYQPQHF. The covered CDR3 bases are TGTGCCAGCAGCTCCTCAGGGTTGTATCAGCCC.

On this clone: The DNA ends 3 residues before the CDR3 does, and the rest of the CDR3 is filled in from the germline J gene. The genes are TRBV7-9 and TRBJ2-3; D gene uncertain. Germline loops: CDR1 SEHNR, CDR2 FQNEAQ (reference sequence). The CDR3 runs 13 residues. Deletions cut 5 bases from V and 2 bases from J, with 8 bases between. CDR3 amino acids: CASSHLDTDTQYF. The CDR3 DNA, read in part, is TGTGCCAGCAGCCACCTAGACACAGATACG.

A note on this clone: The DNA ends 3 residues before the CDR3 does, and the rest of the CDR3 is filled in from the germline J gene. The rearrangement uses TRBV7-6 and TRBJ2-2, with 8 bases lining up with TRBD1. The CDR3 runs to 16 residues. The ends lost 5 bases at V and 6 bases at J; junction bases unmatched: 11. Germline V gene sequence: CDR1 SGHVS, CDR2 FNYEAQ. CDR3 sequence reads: CASSLRQGKNAGELFF. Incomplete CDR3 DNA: TGTGCCAGCAGCCTGCGACAGGGGAAGAATGCCGGGGAG. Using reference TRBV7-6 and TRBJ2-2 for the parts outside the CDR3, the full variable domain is GAGVSQSPRYKVTKRGQDVALRCDPISGHVSLYWYRQALGQGPEFLTYFNYEAQQDKSGLPNDRFSAERPEGSISTLTIQRTEQRDSAMYRCASSLRQGKNAGELFFGEGSRLTVL.

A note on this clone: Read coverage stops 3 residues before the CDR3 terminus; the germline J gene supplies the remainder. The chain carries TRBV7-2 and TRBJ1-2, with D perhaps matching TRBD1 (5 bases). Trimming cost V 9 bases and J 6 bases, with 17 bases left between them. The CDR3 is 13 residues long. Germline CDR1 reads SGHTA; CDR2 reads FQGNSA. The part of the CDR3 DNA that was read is TGTGCCAGTACGACCGAGGGGCCGGATGGC. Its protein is CASTTEGPDG. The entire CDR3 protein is CASTTEGPDGYTF.

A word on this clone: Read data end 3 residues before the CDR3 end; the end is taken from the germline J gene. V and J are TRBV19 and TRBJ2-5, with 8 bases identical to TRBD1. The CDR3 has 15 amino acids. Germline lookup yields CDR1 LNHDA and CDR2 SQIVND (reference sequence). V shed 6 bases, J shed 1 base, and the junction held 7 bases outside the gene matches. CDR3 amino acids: CASSVDRALQETQYF. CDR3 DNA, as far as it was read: TGTGCCAGTAGCGTGGACAGGGCGCTCCAAGAGACC.

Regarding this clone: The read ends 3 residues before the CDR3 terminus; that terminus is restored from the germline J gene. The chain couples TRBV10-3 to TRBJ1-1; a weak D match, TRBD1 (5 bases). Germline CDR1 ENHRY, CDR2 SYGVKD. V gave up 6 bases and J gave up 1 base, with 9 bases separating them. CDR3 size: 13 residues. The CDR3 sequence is CAIRQTANTEAFF. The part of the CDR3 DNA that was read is TGTGCCATCAGACAGACAGCGAACACTGAA.

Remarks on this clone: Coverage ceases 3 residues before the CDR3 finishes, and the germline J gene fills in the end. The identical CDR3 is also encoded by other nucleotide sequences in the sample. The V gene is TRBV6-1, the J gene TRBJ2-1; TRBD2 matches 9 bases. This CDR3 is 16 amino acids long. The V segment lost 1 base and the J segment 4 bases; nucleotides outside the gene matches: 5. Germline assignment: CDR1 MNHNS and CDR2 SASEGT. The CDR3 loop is CASSEEGLAAYNEQFF. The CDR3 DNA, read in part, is TGTGCCAGCAGTGAAGAGGGACTAGCAGCTTACAATGAG.

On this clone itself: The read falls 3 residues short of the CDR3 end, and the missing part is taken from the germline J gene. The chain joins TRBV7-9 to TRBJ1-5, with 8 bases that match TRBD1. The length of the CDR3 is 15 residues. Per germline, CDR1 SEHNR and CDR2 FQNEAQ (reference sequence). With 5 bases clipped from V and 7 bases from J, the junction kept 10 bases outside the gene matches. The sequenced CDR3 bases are TGTGCCAGCAGCGCCGGGGGACAGGACGGACAGCCC. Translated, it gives CASSAGGQDGQP. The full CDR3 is CASSAGGQDGQPQHF.

The part of the CDR3 DNA that was read is TGTGCCAGCAGTGGCAGGGGGAACACTGAA. Translation gives CASSGRGNTE. The full CDR3 reads CASSGRGNTEAFF. This chain connects TRBV6-1 to TRBJ1-1, with D tentatively TRBD1 (6 bases). The CDR3 is cut off 3 residues early in the read; its end comes from the germline J gene. V was trimmed by 4 bases and J by 1 base, leaving 7 bases between them. This CDR3 is 13 amino acids long. Per the germline V gene, CDR1 is MNHNS and CDR2 is SASEGT.

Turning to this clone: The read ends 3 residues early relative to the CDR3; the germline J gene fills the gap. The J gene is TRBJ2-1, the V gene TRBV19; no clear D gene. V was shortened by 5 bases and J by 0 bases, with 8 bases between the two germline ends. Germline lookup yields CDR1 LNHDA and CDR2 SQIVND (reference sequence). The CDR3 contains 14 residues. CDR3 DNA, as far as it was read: TGTGCCAGTAGTGCAATAGTCTCCTACAATGAG. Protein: CASSAIVSYNE. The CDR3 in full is CASSAIVSYNEQFF.

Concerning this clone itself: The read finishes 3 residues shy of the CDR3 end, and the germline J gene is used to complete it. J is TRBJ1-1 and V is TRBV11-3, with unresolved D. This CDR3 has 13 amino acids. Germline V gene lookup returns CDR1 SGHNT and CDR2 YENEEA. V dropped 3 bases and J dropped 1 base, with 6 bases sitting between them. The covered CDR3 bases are TGTGCCAGCAGCTTTTTCCAGAACACTGAA. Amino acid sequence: CASSFFQNTE. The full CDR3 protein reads CASSFFQNTEAFF.

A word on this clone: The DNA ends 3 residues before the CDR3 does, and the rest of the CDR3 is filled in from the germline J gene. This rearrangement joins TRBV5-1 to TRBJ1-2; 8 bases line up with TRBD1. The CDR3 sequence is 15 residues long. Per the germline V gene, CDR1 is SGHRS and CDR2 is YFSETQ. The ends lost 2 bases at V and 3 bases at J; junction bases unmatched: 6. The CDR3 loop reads CASSLAGGADYGYTF. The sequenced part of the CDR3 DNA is TGCGCCAGCAGCTTAGCAGGGGGCGCGGACTATGGC.

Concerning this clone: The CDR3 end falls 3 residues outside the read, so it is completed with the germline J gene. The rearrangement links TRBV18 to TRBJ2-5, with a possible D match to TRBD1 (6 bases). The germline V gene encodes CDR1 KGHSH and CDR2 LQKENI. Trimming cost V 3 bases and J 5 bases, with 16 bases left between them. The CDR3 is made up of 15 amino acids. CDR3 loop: CASSPIPGTTETQYF. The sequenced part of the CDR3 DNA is TGTGCCAGCTCACCGATACCCGGGACAACTGAGACC.

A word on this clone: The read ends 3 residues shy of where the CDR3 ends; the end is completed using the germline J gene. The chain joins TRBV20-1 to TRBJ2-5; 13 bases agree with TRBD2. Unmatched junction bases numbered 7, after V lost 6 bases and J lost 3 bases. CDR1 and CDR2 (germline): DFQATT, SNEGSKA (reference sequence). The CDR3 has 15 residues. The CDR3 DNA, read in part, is TGCAGTGCGATTGGGACTAGCGGGACGAAAGAGACC. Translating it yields CSAIGTSGTKET. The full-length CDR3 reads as CSAIGTSGTKETQYF.